This T cell receptor (beta chain) was documented in a study of T cells after yellow fever vaccination. Using its own MiXCR run on the 5' RACE reads, TCRdb lists one record per CDR3 protein. The data hold 340,000 or so distinct CDR3 sequences, with about 12% observed a single time. Germline CDR1 and CDR2: SGHRS and YFSETQ. V was clipped by 1 base and J by 5 bases, with 13 bases between them. The CDR3 runs 15 residues. Study outcomes and limitations: Most primary-vaccination clones reappeared after the booster (about 95% CD4, 88% CD8). The CD4 and CD8 compartments had a small share of their clonotypes in common.

Turning to this clonotype: Its antigen is undetermined.

The chain joins TRBV5-1 to TRBJ2-1, with D maybe TRBD1 (7 bases). The sample was CD4+ T cells sorted from PBMCs, taken 15 days after the yellow fever booster vaccination. The receptor was isolated from a man aged 18 to 35 who received the YFV17D yellow fever vaccine. CDR3 region: CASSLTAGGNNEQFF. The CDR3 nucleotides read TGCGCCAGCAGCTTGACGGCAGGGGGGAACAATGAGCAGTTCTTC.